Many counts were recorded for the clone carrying this T cell receptor (beta chain). Its target is unknown. Preparation of the TCRbeta library used unique molecular identifiers. In TCRdb, the PCR reads were re-called with MiXCR into one record per CDR3 protein. The sample shows 200,000 or so distinct CDR3 sequences, around 5.9% of them seen only once. The data originate from a study of T-cell reconstitution after alpha-beta-depleted transplantation in children. Study-wide findings and caveats: Newly produced T cells mostly accounted for T-cell counts and diversity one year post-transplant. Surviving recipient T cells and thymic progenitors accounted for the high day-60 TCRbeta diversity observed in some patients. Reportedly, only several hundred clones from non-depleted graft cells drove alpha-beta T-cell counts at about two months.

V dropped 7 bases and J dropped 1 base, with 10 bases sitting between them. The germline CDR1 and CDR2 sequences are MNHNS and SASEGT. The CDR3 spans 13 residues. The sequenced sample was PBMCs, obtained before TCRalphabeta/CD19-depleted stem cell transplant. The source of this sequence is a girl in the first two years of life with combined immunodeficiency, due to receive a stem cell transplant. The chain carries TRBV6-1 and TRBJ1-1; D remains ambiguous. CDR3 protein: CASMWVPNTEAFF. CDR3 coding DNA: TGTGCCAGCATGTGGGTTCCGAACACTGAAGCTTTCTTT.